These 21 T cell receptor beta chains came from one sample sequenced in a study of patients and donors after allogeneic stem cell transplantation (dated by TCRdb to about 2020). Library preparation was by RT-PCR. The instrument was a NextSeq 550. TCRdb cleaned the public reads at Q25 with fastp, built clones with MiXCR and kept in-frame beta chains. Merged by CDR3 protein, the rows form single entries marked with the most common genes and DNA. For this sample there are 50,000 to 60,000 distinct CDR3 sequences; 13% appear just once. Together, the top ten hold roughly a third of the sample. The sample comprised blood, either unsorted or a sorted T cell fraction (not recorded which). The receptors were sampled from a human donor who was either an allogeneic HSCT recipient or a stem cell or donor lymphocyte infusion donor (not recorded which). It is not recorded whose cells these are; they may come from a transplant donor.

The CDR3 sequence: CAWQWGGSTDTQYF. The CDR3 coding sequence is TGTGCCTGGCAGTGGGGCGGCAGCACAGATACGCAGTATTTT. V gene TRBV30 combines with J gene TRBJ2-3; tentative D call: TRBD1 (5 bases). The CDR3 is 14 amino acids. Trimming took off 5 bases at V and 0 bases at J, with 12 bases between the two ends. The V gene's germline CDR1 is GTSNPN and CDR2 SVGIG (reference sequence).

The chain employs TRBV29-1 and TRBJ2-5, with TRBD1 matching 9 bases. CDR3 length: 14 residues. V lost 6 bases, J lost 5 bases, and 10 bases stayed unmatched. Germline V gene data show CDR1 as SQVTM and CDR2 as ANQGSEA. CDR3 in DNA: TGCAGCGTCGACCCCACAGGGGGCTTCGAGACCCAGTACTTC. Its protein product is CSVDPTGGFETQYF.

As concerns this clonotype: A much larger clone differs by one base, so this may be a read error. The V call is TRBV9, the J call TRBJ2-3; perhaps TRBD1 as D (5 bases). The germline V gene has CDR1 SGDLS and CDR2 YYNGEE. Between the trimmed V and J ends, which lost 0 bases and 1 base, there was a span of 6 bases. The CDR3 length is 14 residues. This chain's CDR3 is CASSVVGGTDTQYF. CDR3 nucleotides: TGTGCCAGCAGCGTAGTAGGGGGCACAGATACGCAGTATTTT. The variable domain in full, with the rest retrieved from reference TRBV9 and TRBJ2-3, is DSGVTQTPKHLITATGQRVTLRCSPRSGDLSVYWYQQSLDQGLQFLIQYYNGEERAKGNILERFSAQQFPDLHSELNLSSLELGDSALYFCASSVVGGTDTQYFGPGTRLTVL.

This clonotype was seen repeatedly, ten times or more. This sequence joins TRBV29-1 and TRBJ1-2; 9 bases are a match to TRBD1. The V gene end was trimmed by 7 bases and the J gene end by 8 bases; junction bases not matched to a gene: 11. This CDR3 has 13 amino acids. From germline, CDR1 is SQVTM and CDR2 ANQGSEA. The CDR3 region has the DNA TGCAGCGCGCAGGGACAGGGAATCTGGGGCTACACCTTC. Protein sequence: CSAQGQGIWGYTF.

This clonotype was seen more than once but under ten times. The V call is TRBV7-9, the J call TRBJ2-1, with 11 positions matching TRBD2. Losses at the gene ends were 6 bases for V and 5 bases for J; bases not matched to a gene: 9. The germline V gene has CDR1 SEHNR and CDR2 FQNEAQ (reference sequence). This CDR3 spans 16 amino acids. The CDR3 bases are TGTGCCAGCAGTCCTTTAGCGGGAGGGCCCCACAATGAGCAGTTCTTC. Translation: CASSPLAGGPHNEQFF.

In its sample, this clonotype was seen many times. The V and J genes are TRBV5-1 and TRBJ2-1; D remains ambiguous. The V gene lost 4 bases and the J gene lost 0 bases, with 2 bases spanning the gap. There are 12 residues in the CDR3. From germline, CDR1 is SGHRS and CDR2 YFSETQ. As DNA, the CDR3 is TGCGCCAGCAGCCTCTCCTACAATGAGCAGTTCTTC. Its translation: CASSLSYNEQFF.

This clonotype was detected a few times. J is TRBJ2-7 and V is TRBV2; D might be TRBD1 or TRBD2, each matching 6 bases. CDR3 size: 14 residues. Trimming cost V 8 bases and J 0 bases, with 14 bases left between them. CDR1 is SNHLY and CDR2 is FYNNEI in the germline V gene. The CDR3 region has the DNA TGTGCCAGCGGGGGCGGGGTAATCTCCTACGAGCAGTACTTC. Translation: CASGGGVISYEQYF.

The chain employs TRBV25-1 and TRBJ2-1; D call uncertain. The CDR3 is made up of 12 amino acids. Germline V gene lookup returns CDR1 MGHDK and CDR2 SYGVNS. Trimming shortened V by 4 bases and J by 8 bases, and 9 bases separated the two germline ends. The CDR3, as DNA: TGTGCCAGCAGTGCCATCATTGATGAGCAGTTCTTC. Translated, it gives CASSAIIDEQFF.

In its sample, this clonotype was seen many times. This chain joins TRBV6-2 or TRBV6-3 and TRBJ1-1; no clear D gene. Germline CDR1 is MNHEY and CDR2 is SVGEGT. The CDR3 has 15 residues. Trimming removed 0 bases at V and 0 bases at J, with 8 bases between. The CDR3 sequence: CASSYSRQLNTEAFF. DNA of the CDR3: TGTGCCAGCAGTTACTCGAGGCAGTTGAACACTGAAGCTTTCTTT.

This clonotype was seen a single time. The rearrangement links TRBV12-5 to TRBJ2-2; 7 bases match TRBD1. Per germline, CDR1 LGHNT and CDR2 FRNRAP. CDR3 length equals 15 residues. The junction had 3 bases not matched to a gene; V was cut back by 4 bases and J by 1 base. This CDR3 reads CASGSWTGNTGELFF. In DNA form, the CDR3 reads TGTGCTAGTGGTTCCTGGACAGGGAACACCGGGGAGCTGTTTTTT.

This clonotype was observed many times. CDR3 DNA: TGTGCCAGCAGCAGAACCGGGACAGGGAACGGCAATCAGCCCCAGCATTTT. Translated, it gives CASSRTGTGNGNQPQHF. The chain uses TRBV5-5 and TRBJ1-5; 9 positions match TRBD1. V lost 4 bases, J lost 2 bases, and 10 bases stayed unmatched. Germline V gives CDR1 SGHKS, CDR2 YYEKEE (reference sequence). This CDR3 has 17 amino acids.

The chain links TRBV20-1 to TRBJ2-1; 13 bases agree with TRBD2. V shed 4 bases, J shed 6 bases, and the junction held 6 bases outside the gene matches. CDR1 is DFQATT, CDR2 SNEGSKA, per germline (reference sequence). This CDR3 spans 15 amino acids. The chain's CDR3 is CSAKTGTSGTNEQFF. The CDR3 DNA sequence: TGCAGTGCTAAAACCGGGACTAGCGGGACCAATGAGCAGTTCTTC.

This sequence joins TRBV29-1 and TRBJ2-5; unclear D gene. This CDR3 has 16 residues. Germline V CDR1 and CDR2: SQVTM, ANQGSEA. V was cut by 8 bases and J by 1 base, with 23 bases left in between. In nucleotides, the CDR3 is TGCAGCCTCCTGTTTTGGGATTCCCAGCTCCAAGAGACCCAGTACTTC. This encodes CSLLFWDSQLQETQYF.

This clonotype was counted ten times or more. The chain's CDR3 is CASTLTGAENQPQHF. As DNA, the CDR3 is TGTGCCAGCACCTTGACAGGAGCAGAAAATCAGCCCCAGCATTTT. The chain has TRBV27 and TRBJ1-5, with a weak D call TRBD1 (6 bases). The CDR3 sequence is 15 residues long. Trimming cost V 7 bases and J 4 bases, with 17 bases left between them. Germline lookup yields CDR1 MNHEY and CDR2 SMNVEV (reference sequence).

This clonotype was recorded a few times. CDR3 sequence: CASSELGGIKTQYF. In DNA form, the CDR3 reads TGTGCCAGCAGTGAATTGGGGGGAATCAAGACCCAGTACTTC. The rearrangement links TRBV25-1 to TRBJ2-5; a possible D gene is TRBD2 (6 bases). Deletions cut 1 base from V and 6 bases from J, with 12 bases between. This CDR3 region has 14 residues. The V gene's germline CDR1 is MGHDK and CDR2 SYGVNS.

This chain links TRBV12-3 or TRBV12-4 with TRBJ2-7; weak D call: TRBD2 (6 bases). Trimming took off 6 bases at V and 2 bases at J, with 17 bases between the two ends. CDR3 length: 15 amino acids. The chain's CDR3 is CASSPGGTATYEQYF. The CDR3, as DNA: TGTGCCAGCAGCCCCGGAGGGACTGCAACCTACGAGCAGTACTTC.

This clonotype showed up many times. V gene TRBV5-1 combines with J gene TRBJ1-1; D is undetermined. CDR3 length equals 14 residues. CDR1 SGHRS and CDR2 YFSETQ come from the germline V gene. With 2 bases removed from V and 1 base from J, the gap between germline ends came to 9 bases. Here the CDR3 reads CASSFWEANTEAFF. The CDR3 DNA follows: TGCGCCAGCAGCTTTTGGGAAGCGAACACTGAAGCTTTCTTT.

The CDR3 sequence: CSVPGGNRYEQYF. As DNA, the CDR3 is TGCAGCGTGCCAGGGGGCAATAGGTACGAGCAGTACTTC. This chain uses TRBV29-1 with TRBJ2-7; TRBD1 aligns across 8 bases. The length of the CDR3 is 13 residues. The junction had 8 bases not matched to a gene; V was cut back by 6 bases and J by 4 bases. Per the germline V gene, CDR1 is SQVTM and CDR2 is ANQGSEA.

This clonotype was seen a handful of times. This sequence joins TRBV6-2 or TRBV6-3 and TRBJ2-1; perhaps TRBD2 as D (5 bases). The V end lost 7 bases, the J end lost 0 bases, and 10 bases lay between the germline ends. This CDR3 contains 14 residues. Germline CDR1 reads MNHEY; CDR2 reads SVGEGT. The CDR3 sequence is CASTEVSSYNEQFF. The CDR3 DNA sequence: TGTGCCAGCACGGAGGTGAGCTCCTACAATGAGCAGTTCTTC.

The J gene is TRBJ2-2, the V gene TRBV12-3 or TRBV12-4; the match to TRBD1 covers 7 bases. J gave up 7 bases and V 5 bases, and 10 bases lay outside the gene matches. There are 15 residues in the CDR3. The CDR3 reads CASSPRRGQGGELFF. DNA for the CDR3: TGTGCCAGCAGTCCGAGAAGGGGGCAGGGCGGGGAGCTGTTTTTT.

J is TRBJ2-1 and V is TRBV19; TRBD2 matches at 9 bases. This CDR3 region has 15 residues. V shed 6 bases and J 5 bases; nucleotides not matched to a gene: 8. Germline V gives CDR1 LNHDA, CDR2 SQIVND (reference sequence). The CDR3 bases are TGTGCCAGTAGCCGTAGCGGGAGCTACAACAATGAGCAGTTCTTC. Its protein product is CASSRSGSYNNEQFF.